These 17 T cell receptor beta chains originate from one sample sequenced in a study of T cell responses to AZD1222 COVID-19 vaccine. The repertoire was sequenced with immunoSEQ multiplex PCR; TCRdb's copy has only in-frame clones and lacks some. The sample has 70,000 to 85,000 clones, over 80% seen once; the top ten hold approximately 2.8%. Specimen: peripheral blood, collected on day 0 of AZD1222 vaccination. Source of these receptors: an adult in good health.

The chain couples TRBV18 to TRBJ2-1; D possibly corresponds to TRBD1 (5 bases). V lost 1 base to trimming and J lost 12 bases, with 16 bases between them. The germline gives CDR1 KGHSH, CDR2 LQKENI. The CDR3 consists of 14 residues. CDR3 in amino acids: CASSPRTQDQGQFF. CDR3 nucleotides: TGTGCCAGCTCACCACGGACCCAGGACCAGGGGCAGTTCTTC.

The V gene is TRBV7-3, the J gene TRBJ2-3; D gene unclear. From germline, CDR1 is SGHTA and CDR2 FQGTGA. This CDR3 is 13 amino acids long. V was cut by 5 bases and J by 8 bases, with 14 bases left in between. The CDR3 DNA reads TGTGCCAGCAGCACTCGAACGTCGGGTACGCAGTATTTT. As protein: CASSTRTSGTQYF.

The V and J genes are TRBV5-1 and TRBJ2-2; possible D gene TRBD1, 5 bases. The CDR3 spans 15 residues. In germline, CDR1 is SGHRS, CDR2 YFSETQ. V was cut by 4 bases and J by 7 bases, with 17 bases left in between. The CDR3 DNA reads as TGCGCCAGCAGCCCCGGACAAGCAAGGGTCGGGGAGCTGTTTTTT. It specifies CASSPGQARVGELFF.

The CDR3 DNA is TGCGCCAGCAGTCTTGGGACAGGGGGATGTACAGATACGCAGTATTTT. Its protein product is CASSLGTGGCTDTQYF. The rearrangement uses TRBV23-1 and TRBJ2-3; 11 nucleotides match TRBD1. TRBV23-1 carries the ORF label, with uncertain function. J gave up 3 bases and V 4 bases, and 6 bases lay outside the gene matches. The CDR3 has 16 residues.

The CDR3 coding sequence is TGTGCCAGCAGCCAAGGGCATAGAGGGTTCTACGAGCAGTACTTC. Protein product: CASSQGHRGFYEQYF. The V gene is TRBV3-1 (or the pseudogene TRBV3-2), the J gene TRBJ2-7, with D maybe TRBD2 (5 bases). The V and J ends lost 1 base and 3 bases respectively, with 13 bases between them. This CDR3 contains 15 residues. In germline, CDR1 is LGHDT, CDR2 YNNKEL (reference sequence).

The chain is built from TRBV12-3 or TRBV12-4 and TRBJ1-1; D is unclear. The V end was cut by 7 bases, the J end by 0 bases, with 9 bases between. There are 13 residues in the CDR3. Here the CDR3 reads CASTPSMNTEAFF. The CDR3 DNA sequence: TGTGCCAGCACCCCTTCCATGAACACTGAAGCTTTCTTT.

The chain links TRBV10-1 to TRBJ2-2, with TRBD2 identical over 13 bases. Germline CDR1 reads WNHNN; CDR2 reads SYGVQD (reference sequence). CDR3 size: 17 residues. The trim removed 8 bases at V and 4 bases at J, leaving 10 bases unmatched. CDR3 sequence reads: CASPTTSGRWGTGELFF. The DNA for the CDR3 is TGCGCCAGCCCCACGACTAGCGGGAGGTGGGGCACCGGGGAGCTGTTTTTT.

This chain connects TRBV5-6 to TRBJ2-2; 14 bases fit TRBD2. V lost 4 bases to trimming and J lost 4 bases; unmatched junction nucleotides: 3. The CDR3 loop spans 16 amino acids. Germline CDR1 SGHDT, CDR2 YYEEEE. In DNA form, the CDR3 reads TGTGCCAGCAGCGACGGACTAGCGGGAGGCACCGGGGAGCTGTTTTTT. The encoded protein is CASSDGLAGGTGELFF.

CDR3 DNA sequence: TGCAGTGCTAGTCGAGACTCAAACAATGAGCAGTTCTTC. Amino acid sequence: CSASRDSNNEQFF. The chain joins TRBV20-1 to TRBJ2-1; unclear D gene. Trimming cost V 3 bases and J 5 bases, with 11 bases left between them. The germline gives CDR1 DFQATT, CDR2 SNEGSKA (reference sequence). This CDR3 is built from 13 residues.

This chain links TRBV15 with TRBJ2-1, with 9 nucleotides matching TRBD2. Germline lookup yields CDR1 LNHNV and CDR2 YYDKDF (reference sequence). Unmatched junction bases numbered 5, after V lost 1 base and J lost 7 bases. This CDR3 spans 15 amino acids. Written as DNA, the CDR3 is TGTGCCACCAGCAGAGCTAGCGGGATTGCGAATGAGCAGTTCTTC. Translated, it gives CATSRASGIANEQFF.

The chain has TRBV5-1 and TRBJ1-1; 10 bases map to TRBD1. The CDR3 spans 18 residues. Losses at the gene ends were 3 bases for V and 2 bases for J; bases not matched to a gene: 13. The germline V gene encodes CDR1 SGHRS and CDR2 YFSETQ. The CDR3 DNA sequence: TGCGCCAGCAGCTCGCCGGGACAGGGGATTCTCCCAAACACTGAAGCTTTCTTT. Its translation: CASSSPGQGILPNTEAFF.

The rearrangement uses TRBV7-9 and TRBJ1-4, with a possible D match to TRBD1 (5 bases). Germline assignment: CDR1 SEHNR and CDR2 FQNEAQ (reference sequence). Between the trimmed V and J ends, which lost 3 bases and 8 bases, there was a span of 16 bases. The CDR3 is 15 residues long. CDR3 nucleotide sequence: TGTGCCAGCAGCTTGGGGGGTCTAAATGGGGAAAAACTGTTTTTT. Translation: CASSLGGLNGEKLFF.

The chain has TRBV27 and TRBJ1-5; D remains unclear. Trimming pared 5 bases from V and 6 bases from J, leaving 11 bases between. CDR1 MNHEY and CDR2 SMNVEV come from the germline V gene (reference sequence). The CDR3 has 13 residues. The CDR3 loop is CASSPGIIQPQHF. As DNA, the CDR3 is TGTGCCAGCAGTCCTGGGATTATTCAGCCCCAGCATTTT.

CDR3 DNA: TGTGCCAGCTCACCACTCGAGGAATATGGCTACACCTTC. Protein product: CASSPLEEYGYTF. The chain links TRBV18 to TRBJ1-2; D unclear. This CDR3 region has 13 residues. The germline V gene has CDR1 KGHSH and CDR2 LQKENI. With 1 base removed from V and 5 bases from J, the gap between germline ends came to 8 bases.

The genes are TRBV14 and TRBJ1-6, with D perhaps matching TRBD1 (5 bases). The CDR3 length is 14 residues. V lost 1 base, J lost 11 bases, and 12 bases lay in between. Germline-derived CDR1 and CDR2 are SGHDN and FVKESK. CDR3 sequence (DNA): TGTGCCAGCAGCCAAGGTAGGGGAATCACACCCCTCCACTTT. Translated, it gives CASSQGRGITPLHF.

V gene TRBV9 combines with J gene TRBJ2-1; TRBD2 matches 7 bases. The CDR3 extends over 17 amino acids. Germline V gene data show CDR1 as SGDLS and CDR2 as YYNGEE. The V segment lost 0 bases and the J segment 5 bases; nucleotides outside the gene matches: 11. CDR3 sequence: CASSVEAGPRPNNEQFF. CDR3 sequence (DNA): TGTGCCAGCAGCGTAGAAGCGGGACCCCGCCCCAACAATGAGCAGTTCTTC.

V usage is TRBV5-5 and J usage is TRBJ2-3; 7 bases align to TRBD1. The V gene's germline CDR1 is SGHKS and CDR2 YYEKEE (reference sequence). There are 15 residues in the CDR3. The J segment lost 4 bases and the V segment lost 4 bases, leaving 9 bases of the junction unmatched. As DNA, the CDR3 is TGTGCCAGCAGCCAGGGGGATCTCAGGGCAGATACGCAGTATTTT. This translates into CASSQGDLRADTQYF.